These 21 T cell receptor beta chains were sequenced from one sample in a study of beta chain features in type 1 diabetes. Study-level results: Shorter TCRB CDR3s, moderately but significantly so, marked every one of the four CD4+ subsets in Type 1 diabetes patients.

The study reverse transcribed the entire isolated RNA, so it sequenced expressed TCRB transcripts. The repertoire was sequenced with immunoSEQ multiplex PCR; TCRdb's copy has only in-frame clones and lacks some. Among over 650,000 clones listed, around 15% were seen once. No cognate antigen is known for these TCRs. The sequenced material came from naive CD4+ T cells from blood. These receptors were obtained from a man aged 18-30 years with type 1 diabetes.

This clone was observed a few times. The chain links TRBV2 to TRBJ1-6; tentative D call: TRBD1 (6 bases). V was cut by 4 bases and J by 4 bases, with 14 bases left in between. The germline V gene encodes CDR1 SNHLY and CDR2 FYNNEI. CDR3 length: 16 residues. The CDR3 sequence is CASSGTGQSYNSPLHF. For the CDR3, the DNA is TGTGCCAGCAGTGGGACCGGACAGTCTTATAATTCACCCCTCCACTTT.

As regards this clone: This specimen includes other DNA sequences encoding the same CDR3. The V call is TRBV29-1, the J call TRBJ1-5, with D unresolved. The CDR3 has 12 residues. V lost 4 bases and J lost 1, with 5 bases in between. Looked up from germline, CDR1 is SQVTM and CDR2 is ANQGSEA. The CDR3 sequence: CSVGGSNQPQHF. The CDR3 nucleotides are TGCAGCGTTGGTGGGAGCAATCAGCCCCAGCATTTT.

This clone was detected a few times. The chain links TRBV5-1 to TRBJ2-4; no definite D call. CDR3 size: 14 residues. Germline-derived CDR1 and CDR2 are SGHRS and YFSETQ. V was shortened by 0 bases and J by 5 bases, with 9 bases between the two germline ends. For the CDR3, the DNA is TGCGCCAGCAGCTTGGGGGTTGGAGAAAACATTCAGTACTTC. This translates into CASSLGVGENIQYF. Looking up the rest from reference TRBV5-1 and TRBJ2-4 gives the full variable domain: KAGVTQTPRYLIKTRGQQVTLSCSPISGHRSVSWYQQTPGQGLQFLFEYFSETQRNKGNFPGRFSGRQFSNSRSEMNVSTLELGDSALYLCASSLGVGENIQYFGAGTRLSVL.

This rearrangement joins TRBV5-4 to TRBJ2-3; no clear D gene. The V and J ends lost 3 bases and 9 bases respectively, with 14 bases between them. The CDR3 has 13 amino acids. Germline CDR1 is SGHNT and CDR2 is YYREEE (reference sequence). CDR3 protein: CASSWATSSTQYF. As DNA, the CDR3 is TGTGCCAGCAGCTGGGCGACCTCGTCAACGCAGTATTTT.

This clone was found a few times. The chain uses TRBV7-9 and TRBJ2-3, with D possibly being TRBD1 or TRBD2 (6 bases each). Germline-derived CDR1 and CDR2 are SEHNR and FQNEAQ (reference sequence). The CDR3 spans 16 residues. V lost 5 bases and J lost 4, with 19 bases in between. The DNA for the CDR3 is TGTGCCAGCAGCCCTCTCGAAGTGGGGGGCCCAGATACGCAGTATTTT. It encodes CASSPLEVGGPDTQYF.

This clone was counted between two and nine times. This chain connects TRBV6-1 to TRBJ2-1; D possibly corresponds to TRBD2 (6 bases). Per germline, CDR1 MNHNS and CDR2 SASEGT. Trimming left V 11 bases short and J 3 bases short, with 11 bases between. The CDR3 spans 12 residues. In DNA form, the CDR3 reads TGTGCCTTAGAGCGGGTCTACAATGAGCAGTTCTTC. Protein: CALERVYNEQFF.

The chain combines TRBV7-2 with TRBJ1-4; D is perhaps TRBD1 (6 bases). V lost 3 bases, J lost 8 bases, and 16 bases lay in between. This CDR3 is 15 amino acids long. Germline CDR1 reads SGHTA; CDR2 reads FQGNSA. The CDR3 nucleotides read TGTGCCAGCAGCTTCCAGACAGGAAAGGGGGAAAAACTGTTTTTT. Amino acid sequence: CASSFQTGKGEKLFF.

The rearrangement links TRBV7-9 to TRBJ2-5; D gene unclear. V lost 1 base, J lost 5 bases, and 11 bases lay in between. This CDR3 is 14 amino acids long. The germline gives CDR1 SEHNR, CDR2 FQNEAQ (reference sequence). CDR3 in amino acids: CASSLDLGIETQYF. CDR3 DNA sequence: TGTGCCAGCAGCTTAGACCTAGGGATCGAGACCCAGTACTTC.

The chain recombines TRBV30 with TRBJ2-3, with a possible D match to TRBD1 (5 bases). The CDR3 spans 14 residues. Germline CDR1 GTSNPN, CDR2 SVGIG (reference sequence). Deletions cut 4 bases from V and 1 base from J, with 12 bases between. The DNA for the CDR3 is TGTGCCTGGACCCTAGGGGCCCGCACAGATACGCAGTATTTT. Residues: CAWTLGARTDTQYF.

This clone showed up just a few times. The germline gene is not matched at one end of the junction; a read error may be the cause. V usage is TRBV7-9 and J usage is TRBJ2-5; D perhaps matches TRBD2 (5 bases). Per the germline V gene, CDR1 is SEHNR and CDR2 is FQNEAQ (reference sequence). The CDR3 consists of 13 residues. CDR3 DNA sequence: TGTGCTAGCAGCTCGGGGTTTCAAGAGACCCAGTACTTC. Translation gives CASSSGFQETQYF.

Of note for this clone: Mismatch with germline at one junction end may stem from a read error. The V and J genes are TRBV7-2 and TRBJ2-1; either TRBD1 or TRBD2 may supply D (6 bases each). This CDR3 region has 18 residues. Germline loops: CDR1 SGHTA, CDR2 FQGNSA. The CDR3 spells CAISRDPGGTSSYNEQFF. DNA for the CDR3: TGTGCCATCAGCCGGGATCCTGGGGGGACAAGCTCCTACAATGAGCAGTTCTTC.

On this clone itself: One junction end disagrees with the germline gene, perhaps due to a read error. The chain couples TRBV7-7 to TRBJ2-5; 7 positions match TRBD1. The CDR3 sequence is 14 residues long. Germline V gives CDR1 SSHAT, CDR2 FNYEAQ (reference sequence). CDR3 amino acids: CASSRSRGQETQYF. Here the CDR3 DNA reads TGTGCTAGCAGCCGATCGAGGGGGCAGGAGACCCAGTACTTC.

The chain employs TRBV19 and TRBJ1-2; a possible D gene is TRBD1 (5 bases). The germline gives CDR1 LNHDA, CDR2 SQIVND (reference sequence). This CDR3 is built from 12 residues. Trimming stripped 3 bases from V and 8 bases from J, with 10 bases between. In DNA, the CDR3 is TGTGCCAGTAGTATGCCGGGGCAGGGCTACACCTTC. Its protein product is CASSMPGQGYTF.

The chain recombines TRBV9 with TRBJ1-2, with D possibly being TRBD1 (5 bases). This CDR3 spans 16 amino acids. V was trimmed by 2 bases and J by 4 bases, leaving 18 bases between them. Germline V gene data show CDR1 as SGDLS and CDR2 as YYNGEE. CDR3 sequence: CASSVSSGEWVYGYTF. CDR3 bases: TGTGCCAGCAGCGTTAGTTCGGGGGAATGGGTCTATGGCTACACCTTC.

This clone turned up a few times. This rearrangement joins TRBV29-1 to TRBJ1-5; TRBD1 might be the D (6 bases). CDR3 length equals 14 residues. Germline CDR1 reads SQVTM; CDR2 reads ANQGSEA. V lost 4 bases and J lost 0, with 10 bases in between. The CDR3 protein is CSVARGNSNQPQHF. Written as DNA, the CDR3 is TGCAGCGTTGCTAGGGGGAATAGCAATCAGCCCCAGCATTTT.

This clone was seen only a few times. The chain couples TRBV29-1 to TRBJ2-5; 7 bases match TRBD1. V was pared by 6 bases and J by 5 bases, with 6 bases of the junction left unmatched. The CDR3 spans 12 residues. Germline lookup yields CDR1 SQVTM and CDR2 ANQGSEA. The DNA of the CDR3 is TGCAGCGTGCAGGGGGTCGCGGAGACCCAGTACTTC. Protein sequence: CSVQGVAETQYF.

This clone has just a few counts. The gene calls are TRBV9 and TRBJ2-2; no clear D gene. This CDR3 has 13 residues. The germline V gene encodes CDR1 SGDLS and CDR2 YYNGEE. V shed 0 bases and J shed 6 bases, with 6 bases lying between them. For the CDR3, the DNA is TGTGCCAGCAGCGTAGTTACAGCCGGGGAGCTGTTTTTT. It encodes CASSVVTAGELFF. Full variable domain (remainder filled in from reference TRBV9 and TRBJ2-2): DSGVTQTPKHLITATGQRVTLRCSPRSGDLSVYWYQQSLDQGLQFLIQYYNGEERAKGNILERFSAQQFPDLHSELNLSSLELGDSALYFCASSVVTAGELFFGEGSRLTVL.

The chain employs TRBV28 and TRBJ2-7; 8 bases map to TRBD1. The CDR3 runs to 13 residues. In germline, CDR1 is MDHEN, CDR2 SYDVKM. V lost 5 bases to trimming and J lost 5 bases; unmatched junction nucleotides: 5. In DNA, the CDR3 is TGTGCCAGCAGTAGACAGGGGACCGACGAGCAGTACTTC. It yields the protein CASSRQGTDEQYF.

The chain employs TRBV7-9 and TRBJ2-7, with TRBD1 matching 7 bases. Losses at the gene ends were 7 bases for V and 3 bases for J; bases not matched to a gene: 3. The germline CDR1 and CDR2 sequences are SEHNR and FQNEAQ (reference sequence). CDR3 length: 12 amino acids. CDR3 DNA sequence: TGTGCCAGCAACAGGGGAGTCTACGAGCAGTACTTC. Translation: CASNRGVYEQYF. Filled out from reference TRBV7-9 and TRBJ2-7, the complete variable domain reads DTGVSQNPRHKITKRGQNVTFRCDPISEHNRLYWYRQTLGQGPEFLTYFQNEAQLEKSRLLSDRFSAERPKGSFSTLEIQRTEQGDSAMYLCASNRGVYEQYFGPGTRLTVT.

V and J are TRBV30 and TRBJ2-1, with D perhaps being TRBD1 or TRBD2 (5 bases each). The CDR3 length is 14 residues. V lost 4 bases, J lost 4 bases, and 14 bases lay in between. Germline loops: CDR1 GTSNPN, CDR2 SVGIG (reference sequence). DNA for the CDR3: TGTGCCTGGACTGGGGACGGACAATACAATGAGCAGTTCTTC. This sequence encodes CAWTGDGQYNEQFF.

The chain couples TRBV2 to TRBJ2-7; 7 bases agree with TRBD1. The CDR3 has 15 amino acids. After removal of 7 bases from V and 3 bases from J, the junction contained 12 bases not matched to a gene. Per the germline V gene, CDR1 is SNHLY and CDR2 is FYNNEI. CDR3 bases: TGTGCCAGCACCTTACCGGGACAGACGAGCTACGAGCAGTACTTC. This codes for CASTLPGQTSYEQYF.